This T cell receptor beta chain was profiled in a study of cytotoxic CD8 clonotypes in ibrutinib-treated CLL. Study context: Response samples followed a median 12 months of treatment, range 6 to 36. Averaging across samples gave approximately 260,000 productive templates and around 90,000 productive rearrangements.

Assay: immunoSEQ multiplex PCR; the TCRdb copy retains only in-frame clones and omits some. The data contain roughly 190,000 clones, approximately 68% of them singletons. Looked up from germline, CDR1 is MNHEY and CDR2 is SMNVEV (reference sequence). This CDR3 has 12 residues. The V end lost 5 bases, the J end lost 2 bases, and 7 bases lay between the germline ends. This sequence originates from a human donor with chronic lymphocytic leukemia. The rearrangement joins TRBV27 to TRBJ2-7, with D possibly TRBD2 on 5 matching bases. The sequenced sample was PBMCs, obtained after 24 months of ibrutinib treatment. As DNA, the CDR3 is TGTGCCAGCAGTCACGGGGCCTACGAGCAGTACTTC. Translated: CASSHGAYEQYF.